Given below is one TCR beta chain in context. What it binds is unknown. The CDR3 loop spans 11 amino acids. V was cut by 3 bases and J by 3 bases, with 1 base left in between. The germline V gene has CDR1 SGDLS and CDR2 YYNGEE. This specimen comes from a study of graft-versus-host responses after intestinal transplantation. The wider study: Recipients obtained multivisceral, liver-intestinal, or isolated intestinal transplants.

Assay: immunoSEQ multiplex PCR; the TCRdb copy retains only in-frame clones and omits some. The repertoire holds tens of thousands of clones, with under 95% as singletons. The clonotype was recovered from a human donor who received an intestinal transplant. The sequencing used unstimulated CD8+ T cells sorted from spleen or lymph node cells, collected before intestinal transplant. The V call is TRBV9, the J call TRBJ2-1; no definite D call. The CDR3 sequence is CASSGYNEQFF. CDR3 DNA sequence: TGTGCCAGCAGCGGCTACAATGAGCAGTTCTTC.